The next 27 T cell receptor beta chains were all read from a single sample in a study of control samples from healthy donors and cancer patients. Libraries were prepared by immunoSEQ multiplex PCR; TCRdb keeps only in-frame clonotypes and omits some of them. The sample lists about 120,000 clones, 87% occurring once. Sequencing was carried out using blood. Every receptor here comes from a man aged 25 to 45 in good health.

The chain links TRBV5-8 to TRBJ1-2; the D gene is possibly TRBD1 (6 bases). Germline-derived CDR1 and CDR2 are SGHTS and YDEGEE. V lost 1 base to trimming and J lost 4 bases, with 20 bases between them. The length of the CDR3 is 17 residues. CDR3 loop: CASSLSLNQQGSYGYTF. CDR3 nucleotides: TGTGCCAGCAGCTTGTCTCTAAACCAACAGGGCTCCTATGGCTACACCTTC.

V gene TRBV9 combines with J gene TRBJ2-1, with 7 bases identical to TRBD2. This CDR3 region has 15 residues. Germline-derived CDR1 and CDR2 are SGDLS and YYNGEE. The V segment lost 4 bases and the J segment 5 bases; nucleotides outside the gene matches: 9. DNA of the CDR3: TGTGCCAGCAGCACCTGGCGGGGGATAGACAATGAGCAGTTCTTC. As protein: CASSTWRGIDNEQFF.

The chain has TRBV5-6 and TRBJ1-2; 8 positions agree with TRBD1. The CDR3 contains 16 residues. In germline, CDR1 is SGHDT, CDR2 YYEEEE. V trimming: 1 base; J trimming: 2 bases; junction bases outside the gene matches: 7. CDR3: CASSLMTGEENYGYTF. CDR3 DNA sequence: TGTGCCAGCAGCTTGATGACAGGGGAAGAGAACTATGGCTACACCTTC.

V and J are TRBV7-9 and TRBJ1-5; possible D gene TRBD1, 5 bases. Trimming removed 1 base at V and 2 bases at J, with 9 bases between. Looked up from germline, CDR1 is SEHNR and CDR2 is FQNEAQ (reference sequence). This CDR3 comprises 15 residues. Written as DNA, the CDR3 is TGTGCCAGCAGCTTAGACGGAGGGGGCAATCAGCCCCAGCATTTT. This codes for CASSLDGGGNQPQHF.

The rearrangement links TRBV5-1 to TRBJ1-2; a weak D match, TRBD1 (6 bases). V shed 0 bases and J shed 8 bases, with 14 bases lying between them. The CDR3 extends over 14 amino acids. CDR1 is SGHRS and CDR2 is YFSETQ in the germline V gene. CDR3 region: CASSLDRAYGGYTF. CDR3 sequence (DNA): TGCGCCAGCAGCTTGGACAGGGCCTACGGGGGCTACACCTTC.

The J gene is TRBJ1-3, the V gene TRBV5-4; D ambiguous. CDR3 size: 14 residues. Deletions cut 1 base from V and 0 bases from J, with 5 bases between. Per germline, CDR1 SGHNT and CDR2 YYREEE (reference sequence). For the CDR3, the DNA is TGTGCCAGCAGCTTGTTGACCTCTGGAAACACCATATATTTT. It is translated as CASSLLTSGNTIYF.

There are a few counts of this clone. The chain is built from TRBV25-1 and TRBJ2-5; 9 nucleotides agree with TRBD2. The trim removed 4 bases at V and 2 bases at J, leaving 8 bases unmatched. CDR1 and CDR2 from the germline V gene are MGHDK and SYGVNS. The CDR3 covers 16 residues. The DNA for the CDR3 is TGTGCCAGCAGTGTTTTAGCGGGGGAGACACAAGAGACCCAGTACTTC. The encoded protein is CASSVLAGETQETQYF.

The chain links TRBV5-4 to TRBJ1-4; no clear D gene. The CDR3 contains 15 residues. V dropped 0 bases and J dropped 6 bases, with 12 bases sitting between them. The germline V gene has CDR1 SGHNT and CDR2 YYREEE (reference sequence). CDR3 amino acids: CASSLVGGLDEKLFF. For the CDR3, the DNA is TGTGCCAGCAGCTTGGTTGGAGGGTTGGATGAAAAACTGTTTTTT.

The chain links TRBV5-1 to TRBJ1-2; 7 positions match TRBD1. The CDR3 is made up of 14 amino acids. Germline CDR1 and CDR2: SGHRS and YFSETQ. V lost 4 bases to trimming and J lost 7 bases; unmatched junction nucleotides: 10. The CDR3 DNA follows: TGCGCCAGCAGCCCCTCTATCCCAGGGGGTGGCTACACCTTC. Its translation is CASSPSIPGGGYTF.

V and J are TRBV5-1 and TRBJ2-2, with D unclear. V was cut by 0 bases and J by 5 bases, with 8 bases left in between. The CDR3 is 14 residues long. CDR1 is SGHRS, CDR2 YFSETQ, per germline. The CDR3 DNA sequence: TGCGCCAGCAGCTTGGGTTTCGGGACCGGGGAGCTGTTTTTT. Encoded protein: CASSLGFGTGELFF.

This CDR3 is CASSPANLNTEAFF. DNA of the CDR3: TGTGCCAGCAGCCCAGCCAATTTGAACACTGAAGCTTTCTTT. The chain carries TRBV13 and TRBJ1-1; D call uncertain. CDR3 length equals 14 residues. V was trimmed by 5 bases and J by 0 bases, leaving 10 bases between them. Germline V gene data show CDR1 as PRHDT and CDR2 as FYEKMQ (reference sequence).

This chain connects TRBV6-5 to TRBJ2-7; no firm D call. CDR3 length equals 13 residues. Germline V gene sequence: CDR1 MNHEY, CDR2 SVGAGI. The V and J ends lost 5 bases and 7 bases respectively, with 15 bases between them. The CDR3 region has the DNA TGTGCCAGCAGTCCCGGACCTGGGAAAGAGCAGTACTTC. Encoded protein: CASSPGPGKEQYF.

This clone has just a few counts. This chain uses TRBV6-6 with TRBJ1-6; D is perhaps TRBD1 (5 bases). The CDR3 is 14 residues long. V shed 6 bases and J shed 7 bases, with 13 bases lying between them. Per the germline V gene, CDR1 is MNHNY and CDR2 is SVGAGI (reference sequence). The CDR3 bases are TGTGCCAGCAGCCGCGGGCAGGGCAATTCACCCCTCCACTTT. Residues: CASSRGQGNSPLHF.

The V and J genes are TRBV4-1 and TRBJ2-1; TRBD2 might be the D (5 bases). The CDR3 is 15 residues long. The V end lost 0 bases, the J end lost 2 bases, and 8 bases lay between the germline ends. Germline CDR1 MGHRA, CDR2 YSYEKL. CDR3 DNA: TGCGCCAGCAGCCAAGAAGCGGTTACCTACAATGAGCAGTTCTTC. It yields the protein CASSQEAVTYNEQFF.

V usage is TRBV3-1 (or the pseudogene TRBV3-2) and J usage is TRBJ2-5; 7 positions match TRBD1. The CDR3 consists of 18 residues. V was pared by 0 bases and J by 0 bases, with 10 bases of the junction left unmatched. The germline V gene has CDR1 LGHDT and CDR2 YNNKEL (reference sequence). The CDR3 DNA follows: TGTGCCAGCAGCCAAGATGCCCGACAGGGTGGGTACCAAGAGACCCAGTACTTC. This gives the protein CASSQDARQGGYQETQYF.

The rearrangement links TRBV11-2 to TRBJ2-2; weak D call: TRBD2 (5 bases). Per germline, CDR1 SGHAT and CDR2 FQNNGV. The CDR3 has 14 amino acids. Trimming cost V 1 base and J 7 bases, with 10 bases left between them. The CDR3 sequence is CASSLVKGDGELFF. The CDR3, as DNA: TGTGCCAGCAGCTTAGTTAAGGGAGACGGGGAGCTGTTTTTT.

The CDR3 DNA sequence: TGTGCCTGGAGTGTACTTCACGCGTACAATGAGCAGTTCTTC. Residues: CAWSVLHAYNEQFF. The chain uses TRBV30 and TRBJ2-1, with D hard to call. The germline CDR1 and CDR2 sequences are GTSNPN and SVGIG (reference sequence). V dropped 0 bases and J dropped 4 bases, with 10 bases sitting between them. The CDR3 contains 14 residues.

This clone was observed a few times. V and J are TRBV2 and TRBJ1-1; possible D gene TRBD1, 5 bases. The germline gives CDR1 SNHLY, CDR2 FYNNEI. The CDR3 contains 12 residues. Trimming took off 2 bases at V and 6 bases at J, with 7 bases between the two ends. As DNA, the CDR3 is TGTGCCAGCAGTGAAATGGGGGCTGAAGCTTTCTTT. Residues: CASSEMGAEAFF.

In its sample, this clone was seen a few times. The rearrangement uses TRBV6-1 and TRBJ1-6; D possibly corresponds to TRBD1 (6 bases). This CDR3 has 15 residues. Germline loops: CDR1 MNHNS, CDR2 SASEGT. The ends were cut back, 1 base at V and 10 bases at J, with 14 bases in the middle. The CDR3 DNA reads as TGTGCCAGCAGTGAAGAACAGGGAGGCGGGTCACCCCTCCACTTT. This gives the protein CASSEEQGGGSPLHF.

This clone turned up a few times. The CDR3 loop is CASSLWTGVPYEQYF. DNA of the CDR3: TGTGCCAGCAGCTTATGGACAGGGGTACCCTACGAGCAGTACTTC. V gene TRBV5-6 combines with J gene TRBJ2-7; 9 nucleotides line up with TRBD1. CDR3 size: 15 residues. CDR1 and CDR2 (germline): SGHDT, YYEEEE. The J segment lost 2 bases and the V segment lost 2 bases, leaving 5 bases of the junction unmatched. The whole variable domain, remainder taken from reference TRBV5-6 and TRBJ2-7, is DAGVTQSPTHLIKTRGQQVTLRCSPKSGHDTVSWYQQALGQGPQFIFQYYEEEERQRGNFPDRFSGHQFPNYSSELNVNALLLGDSALYLCASSLWTGVPYEQYFGPGTRLTVT.

V gene TRBV11-2 combines with J gene TRBJ1-2; D is ambiguous. Germline V gene sequence: CDR1 SGHAT, CDR2 FQNNGV. The V end was cut by 0 bases, the J end by 3 bases, with 11 bases between. The length of the CDR3 is 15 residues. The CDR3, as DNA: TGTGCCAGCAGCTTAGATGGGTATTCATACTATGGCTACACCTTC. Encoded protein: CASSLDGYSYYGYTF.

This clone appeared once. The chain combines TRBV6-5 with TRBJ2-2; D might be TRBD2 (7 bases). The CDR3 covers 15 residues. V was shortened by 6 bases and J by 4 bases, with 15 bases between the two germline ends. The V gene's germline CDR1 is MNHEY and CDR2 SVGAGI. CDR3 loop: CASRSRGAGTGELFF. The CDR3 DNA reads TGTGCCAGCAGATCTCGGGGGGCAGGCACCGGGGAGCTGTTTTTT.

Comment on this clone: At one end the junction does not follow the germline gene, possibly because of a read error. V gene TRBV4-1 combines with J gene TRBJ1-2, with D possibly matching TRBD1 (6 bases). Germline CDR1 and CDR2: MGHRA and YSYEKL. CDR3 length: 16 amino acids. DNA of the CDR3: TGCGCCAGCTGCCAAGGGAGGGGGGGACTGGGTGAAGGCTACACCTTC. This translates into CASCQGRGGLGEGYTF.

The chain employs TRBV28 and TRBJ1-1; D is possibly TRBD1 (6 bases). CDR3 length: 13 residues. The germline V gene has CDR1 MDHEN and CDR2 SYDVKM. CDR3 nucleotides: TGTGTCATCCGAGGGGGTAGGCGGACTGAAGCTTTCTTT. This encodes CVIRGGRRTEAFF.

The chain employs TRBV9 and TRBJ2-5, with 15 nucleotides matching TRBD2. Losses at the gene ends were 3 bases for V and 2 bases for J; bases not matched to a gene: 2. Germline V lookup: CDR1 SGDLS, CDR2 YYNGEE. This CDR3 spans 16 amino acids. The CDR3 coding sequence is TGTGCCAGCAGCGAGGGACTAGCGGGGGGTCAAGAGACCCAGTACTTC. Amino acid sequence: CASSEGLAGGQETQYF.

The V and J genes are TRBV19 and TRBJ2-5, with a tentative D call TRBD2 (6 bases). V was pared by 3 bases and J by 6 bases, with 14 bases between. The germline V gene has CDR1 LNHDA and CDR2 SQIVND (reference sequence). The CDR3 consists of 14 residues. CDR3 bases: TGTGCCAGTAGTATGACTAGGACTGCGAAGACCCAGTACTTC. It translates to CASSMTRTAKTQYF.

This clone was seen a handful of times. One end of the junction varies from germline; a read error may be responsible. CDR3 sequence: CASSDGRGGTDTQYF. The DNA for the CDR3 is TGTGCCAGCAGTGACGGGCGGGGGGGCACCGATACGCAGTATTTT. V is TRBV6-4 and J is TRBJ2-3; 9 nucleotides line up with TRBD2. Germline V CDR1 and CDR2: MRHNA, SNTAGT. The CDR3 is 15 residues long.